One and the same sample provided the 30 T cell receptor beta chains below, sequenced in a study of molecular identifiers for immune sequencing clone quantification. TCRdb re-analysed the PCR reads in MiXCR, keeping a single row per CDR3 protein. The repertoire includes about 97,000 distinct CDR3 sequences, roughly 26% of them detected once, and around 0.92% sits in the top ten. Sequencing was carried out using naive CD8+ T cells from blood, with Jurkat cell RNA spiked in. Subset described: FACS-sorted CD8+CD4-CCR7+CD45RA+ naive T cells. The receptors stem from a human donor in good health. Some libraries in this study had Jurkat cell RNA spiked in.

Comments on this clonotype: Just one base apart from a much larger clone, this may be a read error. The conserved phenylalanine or tryptophan is not found at the CDR3 terminus, so this likely reflects a read error. The chain carries TRBV27 and TRBJ2-7; TRBD2 agrees at 8 bases. J lost 5 bases, V lost 5 bases, and 11 bases had no gene match. The germline V gene encodes CDR1 MNHEY and CDR2 SMNVEV (reference sequence). The CDR3 loop spans 15 amino acids. The CDR3 nucleotides are TGTGCCAGCAGTCCGCCAGGAGCGGGAGTGGACGAGCAGTACTAC. Protein: CASSPPGAGVDEQYY.

The sample holds many counts of this clonotype. This chain connects TRBV4-1 to TRBJ1-5; D may be TRBD1 (5 bases). Germline V CDR1 and CDR2: MGHRA, YSYEKL. The CDR3 has 15 amino acids. The V end was cut by 0 bases, the J end by 6 bases, with 12 bases between. The CDR3 DNA reads as TGCGCCAGCAGCCAAGATGGGGCAGGGAGTCAGCCCCAGCATTTT. This gives the protein CASSQDGAGSQPQHF.

This clonotype has just one count. This sequence may be a read error, since a much larger clone differs from it by one base. The V call is TRBV5-3, the J call TRBJ2-2, with D perhaps TRBD1 or TRBD2 (6 bases each). TRBV5-3 is known as an ORF, though its function is uncertain. The CDR3 is 17 residues long. This CDR3 reads CASRSREGDPGTGEVFF. As DNA, the CDR3 is TGTGCCAGCAGGTCCCGCGAGGGGGACCCGGGCACCGGGGAGGTGTTTTTT.

The CDR3 here is CASNPSSGMAYEQYF. For the CDR3, the DNA is TGTGCCAGTAACCCTAGTTCGGGGATGGCCTACGAGCAGTACTTC. The chain combines TRBV19 with TRBJ2-7; weak D call: TRBD2 (5 bases). The CDR3 length is 15 residues. The germline V gene has CDR1 LNHDA and CDR2 SQIVND (reference sequence). The germline V and J ends were trimmed by 7 bases and 2 bases, with 18 bases remaining between them.

This clonotype was observed at least ten times. The chain uses TRBV7-9 and TRBJ2-3; D unresolved. In germline, CDR1 is SEHNR, CDR2 FQNEAQ (reference sequence). CDR3 length: 16 residues. V was trimmed by 2 bases and J by 0 bases, leaving 12 bases between them. The CDR3 here is CASSLFTAASTDTQYF. CDR3 sequence (DNA): TGTGCCAGCAGCTTATTTACAGCAGCTAGCACAGATACGCAGTATTTT.

This clonotype was counted a single time. The gene calls are TRBV6-2 or TRBV6-3 and TRBJ2-1; the D gene is possibly TRBD2 (5 bases). Germline lookup yields CDR1 MNHEY and CDR2 SVGEGT. The CDR3 sequence is 16 residues long. V was shortened by 5 bases and J by 0 bases, with 14 bases between the two germline ends. The CDR3 loop is CASSTPSSSSYNEQFF. The CDR3 nucleotides read TGTGCCAGCAGTACCCCTAGCAGTAGCTCCTACAATGAGCAGTTCTTC.

Remarks on this clonotype: A much larger clone lies one base from this, so it may be a read error. The chain links TRBV15 to TRBJ2-2; D is possibly TRBD2 (5 bases). CDR1 is LNHNV and CDR2 is YYDKDF in the germline V gene (reference sequence). CDR3 length: 17 amino acids. The CDR3 protein is CATSSFDPVQSTGELCF. DNA for the CDR3: TGTGCCACCAGCAGCTTTGACCCGGTCCAAAGCACCGGGGAGCTGTGTTTT.

This clonotype was seen more than once but under ten times. The chain joins TRBV6-2 or TRBV6-3 to TRBJ2-1; 10 bases agree with TRBD2. The CDR3 contains 17 residues. The V gene end was trimmed by 4 bases and the J gene end by 4 bases; junction bases not matched to a gene: 10. Germline-derived CDR1 and CDR2 are MNHEY and SVGEGT. The CDR3 spells CASSWEVGTSDYNEQFF. The CDR3 DNA reads as TGTGCCAGCAGTTGGGAAGTGGGGACTAGCGATTACAATGAGCAGTTCTTC.

This clonotype was found many times. This sequence joins TRBV7-2 and TRBJ2-3; the match to TRBD2 covers 11 bases. The CDR3 sequence is 15 residues long. V shed 1 base, J shed 5 bases, and the junction held 2 bases outside the gene matches. The germline gives CDR1 SGHTA, CDR2 FQGNSA. CDR3 sequence: CASSLVAGGVDTQYF. The DNA for the CDR3 is TGTGCCAGCAGCTTAGTAGCGGGAGGGGTAGATACGCAGTATTTT. The whole variable domain, remainder taken from reference TRBV7-2 and TRBJ2-3, is GAGVSQSPSNKVTEKGKDVELRCDPISGHTALYWYRQSLGQGLEFLIYFQGNSAPDKSGLPSDRFSAERTGGSVSTLTIQRTQQEDSAVYLCASSLVAGGVDTQYFGPGTRLTVL.

V is TRBV20-1 and J is TRBJ2-3; 7 bases are a match to TRBD2. The CDR3 has 14 amino acids. Germline CDR1 is DFQATT and CDR2 is SNEGSKA (reference sequence). The trim removed 6 bases at V and 8 bases at J, leaving 14 bases unmatched. The CDR3 nucleotides are TGCAGTGCCTCGCCTAGCGGAGCGCCCGCTACGCAGTATTTT. Its translation: CSASPSGAPATQYF.

This clonotype was seen only a few times. V is TRBV27 and J is TRBJ2-2; D is ambiguous. The CDR3 sequence is 13 residues long. V gave up 5 bases and J gave up 0 bases, with 4 bases separating them. Germline V CDR1 and CDR2: MNHEY, SMNVEV (reference sequence). The CDR3 region is CASSISNTGELFF. CDR3 coding DNA: TGTGCCAGCAGTATTTCGAACACCGGGGAGCTGTTTTTT.

This clonotype was recorded many times. This chain joins TRBV19 and TRBJ2-1; TRBD2 matches at 9 bases. This CDR3 comprises 15 residues. V lost 5 bases to trimming and J lost 4 bases; unmatched junction nucleotides: 6. The germline V gene encodes CDR1 LNHDA and CDR2 SQIVND (reference sequence). The CDR3 sequence: CASSPAGGQYNEQFF. The CDR3 bases are TGTGCCAGTAGTCCAGCGGGGGGTCAATACAATGAGCAGTTCTTC.

The chain carries TRBV14 and TRBJ1-6, with no clear D. The CDR3 is 14 amino acids. V was clipped by 1 base and J by 12 bases, with 13 bases between them. Germline lookup yields CDR1 SGHDN and CDR2 FVKESK. The DNA for the CDR3 is TGTGCCAGCAGCCAAGTTGGTGGGCTAGAACCCCTCCACTTT. Translation gives CASSQVGGLEPLHF.

To note about this clonotype: A much larger clone lies one base from this, so it may be a read error. This CDR3 reads CASRLAGYPEQYF. The DNA of the CDR3 is TGTGCCAGCAGGCTGGCAGGGTACCCCGAGCAGTACTTC. The chain employs TRBV6-5 and TRBJ2-7, with a weak D call TRBD1 (5 bases). The CDR3 contains 13 residues. CDR1 and CDR2 (germline): MNHEY, SVGAGI. V was trimmed by 6 bases and J by 6 bases, leaving 15 bases between them.

Turning to this clonotype: One junction end disagrees with the germline gene, perhaps due to a read error. The chain couples TRBV4-3 to TRBJ2-7; 7 bases fit TRBD2. CDR1 is LGHNA, CDR2 YSLEER, per germline. CDR3 length: 14 amino acids. The CDR3 coding sequence is TGCGCCAGCAGCCGAGATATCGGGAGGTACGAGCAGTATTTC. Translation: CASSRDIGRYEQYF.

In regard to this clonotype: One end of the junction varies from germline; a read error may be responsible. J is TRBJ2-2 and V is TRBV7-6, with D perhaps given as TRBD1 or TRBD2 (5 bases each). This CDR3 has 12 amino acids. The V gene's germline CDR1 is SGHVS and CDR2 FNYEAQ. The CDR3 nucleotides read TGTGCCAGCACCCCCGGGGCCGGGGAGCTGCTTTTT. The encoded protein is CASTPGAGELLF.

On this clonotype itself: This may arise from a read error, as a much more abundant clone is one base away. The chain joins TRBV7-9 to TRBJ2-7; the D is unclear. This CDR3 region has 13 residues. Germline assignment: CDR1 SEHNR and CDR2 FQNEAQ (reference sequence). The CDR3 bases are TGTGCCAGCAGCTTAGATGCGAGTTACGAGCAGTCCTTC. Translated: CASSLDASYEQSF.

The chain employs TRBV27 and TRBJ2-3, with 9 positions matching TRBD2. Germline V gives CDR1 MNHEY, CDR2 SMNVEV (reference sequence). V was clipped by 5 bases and J by 1 base; unmatched bases: 10. The CDR3 runs to 17 residues. The CDR3 region is CASSAGTSPYRTDTQYF. CDR3 coding DNA: TGTGCCAGCAGTGCCGGGACTAGCCCTTACCGCACAGATACGCAGTATTTT.

This clonotype showed up many times. The chain uses TRBV27 and TRBJ2-3; perhaps TRBD2 as D (6 bases). The germline V gene encodes CDR1 MNHEY and CDR2 SMNVEV (reference sequence). The CDR3 totals 14 residues. Trimming stripped 5 bases from V and 4 bases from J, with 13 bases between. CDR3 in amino acids: CASSPRWDSDTQYF. Written as DNA, the CDR3 is TGTGCCAGCAGTCCCAGATGGGACTCAGATACGCAGTATTTT.

This clonotype was observed at least ten times. J is TRBJ2-3 and V is TRBV28, with unresolved D. This CDR3 region has 15 residues. Germline CDR1 is MDHEN and CDR2 is SYDVKM. The V end lost 6 bases, the J end lost 3 bases, and 16 bases lay between the germline ends. For the CDR3, the DNA is TGTGCCAGCAGCTCATCGTTCCCAGAAACAGATACGCAGTATTTT. Translating gives CASSSSFPETDTQYF. The entire variable domain, with the rest obtained from reference TRBV28 and TRBJ2-3, is as follows: DVKVTQSSRYLVKRTGEKVFLECVQDMDHENMFWYRQDPGLGLRLIYFSYDVKMKEKGDIPEGYSVSREKKERFSLILESASTNQTSMYLCASSSSFPETDTQYFGPGTRLTVL.

This sequence joins TRBV4-3 and TRBJ2-3, with a possible D match to TRBD2 (7 bases). This CDR3 has 16 residues. Trimming stripped 8 bases from V and 4 bases from J, with 22 bases between. CDR1 is LGHNA, CDR2 YSLEER, per germline. DNA for the CDR3: TGCGCCAGCCGCCTCCGGGTGGGGGGGCCCTCAGATACGCAGTATTTT. Translated: CASRLRVGGPSDTQYF.

This clonotype has only a few counts. The chain links TRBV6-2 or TRBV6-3 to TRBJ2-7; 9 nucleotides agree with TRBD1. The CDR3 is 14 amino acids. V gave up 7 bases and J gave up 3 bases; unmatched junction bases: 7. CDR1 is MNHEY, CDR2 SVGEGT, per germline. This CDR3 reads CASTDRGIGYEQYF. The CDR3 region has the DNA TGTGCCAGCACCGACAGGGGGATCGGCTACGAGCAGTACTTC.

Points on this clonotype: This sequence may be a read error, since a much larger clone differs from it by one base. The V and J genes are TRBV19 and TRBJ1-2; 8 positions agree with TRBD1. CDR1 and CDR2 from the germline V gene are LNHDA and SQIVND (reference sequence). CDR3 length: 14 residues. V shed 7 bases and J 4 bases; nucleotides not matched to a gene: 8. The CDR3 DNA reads TGTGCCAGTACCTTCCAGGGGGCGAGCTATGGCTACACCTTC. It codes for CASTFQGASYGYTF.

In this sample, this clonotype turned up many times. The V gene is TRBV7-8, the J gene TRBJ2-5; D is undetermined. CDR1 and CDR2 (germline): SGHVS, FQNEAQ. V was clipped by 1 base and J by 2 bases, with 8 bases between them. The CDR3 has 14 amino acids. The CDR3 sequence is CASSLVSQQETQYF. The CDR3, as DNA: TGTGCCAGCAGCTTAGTCTCGCAGCAAGAGACCCAGTACTTC. The complete variable domain, with remaining parts taken from reference TRBV7-8 and TRBJ2-5, reads GAGVSQSPRYKVAKRGQDVALRCDPISGHVSLFWYQQALGQGPEFLTYFQNEAQLDKSGLPSDRFFAERPEGSVSTLKIQRTQQEDSAVYLCASSLVSQQETQYFGPGTRLLVL.

This clonotype has ten or more counts. The chain employs TRBV12-3 or TRBV12-4 and TRBJ2-7; D unclear. The CDR3 consists of 12 residues. Trimming shortened V by 3 bases and J by 2 bases, and 5 bases separated the two germline ends. CDR3 sequence (DNA): TGTGCCAGCAGTTTCGTCCCCTACGAGCAGTACTTC. Its protein product is CASSFVPYEQYF.

This clonotype appeared many times. The CDR3 reads CASRTSRESTDTQYF. For the CDR3, the DNA is TGTGCCAGCAGGACCTCAAGGGAGAGTACAGATACGCAGTATTTT. The V gene is TRBV28, the J gene TRBJ2-3; maybe TRBD2 (5 bases). Germline V gene lookup returns CDR1 MDHEN and CDR2 SYDVKM. CDR3 length: 15 amino acids. Trimming stripped 6 bases from V and 3 bases from J, with 16 bases between.

This clonotype has more than one count but fewer than ten. The rearrangement joins TRBV19 to TRBJ2-1, with 8 bases that match TRBD1. This CDR3 spans 13 amino acids. With V trimmed by 5 bases and J by 7 bases, 4 bases remained unmatched. Germline V gene data show CDR1 as LNHDA and CDR2 as SQIVND (reference sequence). This CDR3 is CASSLGQVNEQFF. As DNA, the CDR3 is TGTGCCAGTAGTTTGGGACAGGTAAATGAGCAGTTCTTC.

A note on this clonotype: Just one base apart from a much larger clone, this may be a read error. The chain carries TRBV5-1 and TRBJ2-3; TRBD2 matches 8 bases. Germline lookup yields CDR1 SGHRS and CDR2 YFSETQ. The V segment lost 0 bases and the J segment 1 base; nucleotides outside the gene matches: 4. The CDR3 is made up of 16 amino acids. CDR3 sequence: CASSLVAGGGTDTQYF. CDR3 coding DNA: TGCGCCAGCAGCTTGGTTGCGGGAGGTGGCACAGATACGCAGTATTTT.

This clonotype was detected many times. The DNA for the CDR3 is TGTGCCAGCAGCTTAGGAGTGTCAGATCAGTACTTC. Translating it yields CASSLGVSDQYF. The V call is TRBV13, the J call TRBJ2-7; D unclear. V lost 0 bases, J lost 10 bases, and 10 bases lay in between. This CDR3 spans 12 amino acids. Germline values: CDR1 PRHDT, CDR2 FYEKMQ (reference sequence). The full variable domain, rest sourced from reference TRBV13 and TRBJ2-7, is AAGVIQSPRHLIKEKRETATLKCYPIPRHDTVYWYQQGPGQDPQFLISFYEKMQSDKGSIPDRFSAQQFSDYHSELNMSSLELGDSALYFCASSLGVSDQYFGPGTRLTVT.

This clonotype was seen repeatedly, ten times or more. V and J are TRBV11-2 and TRBJ2-1, with a possible D match to TRBD1 (5 bases). CDR3 length: 12 amino acids. V was pared by 3 bases and J by 8 bases, with 8 bases between. The germline V gene has CDR1 SGHAT and CDR2 FQNNGV. CDR3 region: CASSFVRDEQFF. CDR3 nucleotides: TGTGCCAGCAGCTTCGTCAGGGATGAGCAGTTCTTC.